The TCR beta chain under discussion was sequenced for a study of blood T cell repertoires in COVID-19. Assay: immunoSEQ multiplex PCR; the TCRdb copy retains only in-frame clones and omits some. The repertoire consists of fewer than 120,000 clones, with around 82% occurring once and the leading ten covering about 15%. This CDR3 comprises 14 residues. Germline V gene lookup returns CDR1 SGDLS and CDR2 YYNGEE. V gave up 5 bases and J gave up 2 bases; unmatched junction bases: 6. Sequencing was done on a sample of peripheral blood. This chain links TRBV9 with TRBJ2-5; 7 nucleotides line up with TRBD2. The TCR was taken from a woman aged 55 to 70 with acute or convalescent COVID-19. This chain's CDR3 is CASSDLGGQETQYF. CDR3 sequence (DNA): TGTGCCAGCAGTGATTTGGGGGGGCAAGAGACCCAGTACTTC.